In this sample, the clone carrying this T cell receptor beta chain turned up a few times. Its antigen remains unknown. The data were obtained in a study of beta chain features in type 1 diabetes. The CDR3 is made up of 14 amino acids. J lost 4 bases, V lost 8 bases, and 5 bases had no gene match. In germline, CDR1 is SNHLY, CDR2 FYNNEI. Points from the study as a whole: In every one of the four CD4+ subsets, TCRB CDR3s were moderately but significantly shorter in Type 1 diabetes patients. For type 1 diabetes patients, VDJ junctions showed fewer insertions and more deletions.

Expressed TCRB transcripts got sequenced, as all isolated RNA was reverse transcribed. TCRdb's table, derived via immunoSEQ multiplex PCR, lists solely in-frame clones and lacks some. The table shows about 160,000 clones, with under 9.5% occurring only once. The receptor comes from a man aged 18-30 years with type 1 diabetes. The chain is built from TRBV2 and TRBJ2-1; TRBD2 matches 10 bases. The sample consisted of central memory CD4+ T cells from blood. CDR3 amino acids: CASALAGEYNEQFF. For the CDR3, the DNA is TGTGCCAGCGCCCTAGCGGGAGAGTACAATGAGCAGTTCTTC.